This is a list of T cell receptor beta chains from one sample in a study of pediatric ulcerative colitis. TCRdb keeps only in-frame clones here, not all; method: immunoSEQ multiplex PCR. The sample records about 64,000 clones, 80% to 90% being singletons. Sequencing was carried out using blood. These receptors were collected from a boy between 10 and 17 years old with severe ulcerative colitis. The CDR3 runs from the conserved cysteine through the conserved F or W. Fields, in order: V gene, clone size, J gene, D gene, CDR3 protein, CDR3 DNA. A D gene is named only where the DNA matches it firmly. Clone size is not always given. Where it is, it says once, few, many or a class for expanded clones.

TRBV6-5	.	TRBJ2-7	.	CASSYSLQALSYEQYF	TGTGCCAGCAGTTACTCTCTCCAGGCACTCTCCTACGAGCAGTACTTC
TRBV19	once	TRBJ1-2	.	CASSILDSDYGYTF	TGTGCCAGTAGTATCTTGGACAGCGACTATGGCTACACCTTC
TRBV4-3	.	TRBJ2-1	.	CASSEERASYNEQFF	TGCGCCAGCAGCGAAGAGCGGGCCTCCTACAATGAGCAGTTCTTC
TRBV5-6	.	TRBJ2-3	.	CASSRGTASTDTQYF	TGTGCCAGCAGCCGGGGGACGGCTAGCACAGATACGCAGTATTTT
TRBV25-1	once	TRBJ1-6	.	CASSDYNSPLHF	TGTGCCAGCAGTGACTATAATTCACCCCTCCACTTT
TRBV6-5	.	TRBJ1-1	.	CASSYVSGTFNTEAFF	TGTGCCAGCAGTTACGTGTCAGGAACCTTTAACACTGAAGCTTTCTTT
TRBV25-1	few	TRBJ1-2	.	CASSAGALGGYTF	TGTGCCAGCAGTGCTGGGGCCTTGGGAGGCTACACCTTC
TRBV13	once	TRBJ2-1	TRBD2	CASSGTSGGFYEQFF	TGTGCCAGCAGCGGAACTAGCGGGGGTTTCTATGAGCAGTTCTTC
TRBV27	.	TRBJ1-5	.	CASRSFGGSNQPQHF	TGTGCCAGCAGGTCCTTCGGGGGAAGCAATCAGCCCCAGCATTTT
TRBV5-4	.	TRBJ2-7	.	CASSPAPLFEQYF	TGTGCCAGCAGCCCGGCCCCTCTATTCGAGCAGTACTTC
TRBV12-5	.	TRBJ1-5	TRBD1	CASGLAYRGQPQHF	TGTGCTAGTGGTTTGGCGTACAGGGGACAGCCCCAGCATTTT
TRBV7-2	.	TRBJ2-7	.	CASRNDIWSYEQYF	TGTGCCAGCAGAAATGATATTTGGAGCTACGAGCAGTACTTC
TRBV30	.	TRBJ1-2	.	CAWPRSGGGRGGYTF	TGTGCCTGGCCAAGGTCGGGGGGAGGTAGAGGTGGCTACACCTTC
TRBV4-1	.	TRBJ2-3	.	CASSQDLGLHTDTQYF	TGCGCCAGCAGCCAAGATCTAGGACTACACACAGATACGCAGTATTTT
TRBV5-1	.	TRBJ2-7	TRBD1	CASSTWTGPGYEQYF	TGCGCCAGCAGCACCTGGACAGGGCCAGGCTACGAGCAGTACTTC
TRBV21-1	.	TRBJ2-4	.	CASSNPGRGAKNIQYF	TGTGCCAGCAGCAACCCCGGCCGGGGGGCCAAAAACATTCAGTACTTC
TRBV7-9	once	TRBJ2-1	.	CASSSGAYNEQFF	TGTGCCAGCAGCTCCGGGGCGTACAATGAGCAGTTCTTC
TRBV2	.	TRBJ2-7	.	CASRKEVLTYEQYF	TGTGCCAGCAGGAAAGAAGTACTCACCTACGAGCAGTACTTC
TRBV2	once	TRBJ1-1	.	CASSIDGRLNTEAFF	TGTGCCAGCAGTATCGATGGACGGTTGAACACTGAAGCTTTCTTT
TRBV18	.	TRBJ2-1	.	CASSELVSSYNEQFF	TGTGCCAGCTCAGAACTAGTGAGCTCCTACAATGAGCAGTTCTTC
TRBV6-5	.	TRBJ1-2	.	CASRQPNRGTGYTF	TGTGCCAGCAGACAGCCAAATCGGGGGACTGGCTACACCTTC
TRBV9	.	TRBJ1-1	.	CASSPFRLGTEAFF	TGTGCCAGCAGCCCATTCAGGCTAGGAACTGAAGCTTTCTTT
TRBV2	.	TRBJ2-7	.	CASSVEYSPSEQYF	TGTGCCAGCAGTGTTGAGTACTCTCCAAGCGAGCAGTACTTC
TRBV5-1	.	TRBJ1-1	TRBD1	CASRQDRGLKGTEAFF	TGCGCCAGCAGACAGGACAGGGGGCTTAAGGGCACTGAAGCTTTCTTT
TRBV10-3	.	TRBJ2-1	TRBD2	CAIGLASYNEQFF	TGTGCCATAGGACTAGCGTCCTACAATGAGCAGTTCTTC
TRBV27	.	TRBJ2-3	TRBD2	CASTPGAGVTQYF	TGTGCCAGCACCCCCGGAGCGGGAGTTACGCAGTATTTT
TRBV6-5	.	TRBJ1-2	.	CASSNSYGYTF	TGTGCCAGCAGTAATTCCTATGGCTACACCTTC
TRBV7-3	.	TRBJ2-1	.	CASSLTAGTPNEQFF	TGTGCCAGCAGCTTAACTGCGGGGACACCAAATGAGCAGTTCTTC
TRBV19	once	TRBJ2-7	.	CASSPNLGYEQYF	TGTGCCAGTAGTCCCAACCTTGGCTACGAGCAGTACTTC
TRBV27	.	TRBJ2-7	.	CASSPLNQLRDGSYEQYF	TGTGCCAGCAGTCCGCTGAATCAGCTCCGGGACGGCTCCTACGAGCAGTACTTC
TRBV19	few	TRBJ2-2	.	CASSIYGGELFF	TGTGCCAGTAGTATTTACGGCGGGGAGCTGTTTTTT
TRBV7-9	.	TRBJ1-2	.	CASSLMAGANYGYTF	TGTGCCAGCAGCTTAATGGCAGGGGCCAACTATGGCTACACCTTC
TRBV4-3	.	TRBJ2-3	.	CASSQALLTLTDTDTQYF	TGCGCCAGCAGCCAAGCGTTGTTAACCCTGACTGACACAGATACGCAGTATTTT
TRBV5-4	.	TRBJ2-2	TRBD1	CASSSRTGLNTGELFF	TGTGCCAGCAGCTCACGGACAGGGCTCAACACCGGGGAGCTGTTTTTT
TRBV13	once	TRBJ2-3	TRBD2	CASTPRSSGRTDTQYF	TGTGCCAGCACCCCGAGGTCTAGCGGGAGGACAGATACGCAGTATTTT
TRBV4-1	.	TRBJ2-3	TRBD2	CASSQGLAGGAGTDTQYF	TGCGCCAGCAGCCAAGGACTAGCGGGAGGGGCGGGCACAGATACGCAGTATTTT
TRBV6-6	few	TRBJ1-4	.	CASSSDAGRAEKLFF	TGTGCCAGCAGTTCCGACGCGGGCAGGGCTGAAAAACTGTTTTTT
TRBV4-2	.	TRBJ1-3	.	CASSQDTGSGNTIYF	TGTGCCAGCAGCCAAGATACAGGCTCTGGAAACACCATATATTTT
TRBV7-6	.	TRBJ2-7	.	CASSLVAGDYLGYEQYF	TGTGCCAGCAGCTTAGTTGCCGGGGATTACCTAGGCTACGAGCAGTACTTC